The 21 T cell receptor beta chains listed next were all sequenced from one sample in a study of OX40 agonist ivuxolimab in advanced cancers. Generated by immunoSEQ multiplex PCR, the TCRdb table keeps only in-frame clones and is missing some. This sample has more than 65,000 clones; approximately 80% occur once, and the top ten carry under 3%. Sequencing was performed on CD4+ or CD8+ T cells sorted from blood, taken in a trial of the OX40 agonist ivuxolimab. The receptors were sampled from an adult with an advanced solid tumor such as melanoma, head and neck, liver or kidney cancer.

The chain joins TRBV28 to TRBJ2-4, with D unclear. V dropped 2 bases and J dropped 0 bases, with 8 bases sitting between them. This CDR3 comprises 15 residues. Germline-derived CDR1 and CDR2 are MDHEN and SYDVKM. CDR3 DNA sequence: TGTGCCAGCAGTTTAGTCCTCCTAGCCAAAAACATTCAGTACTTC. Amino acids: CASSLVLLAKNIQYF.

The chain combines TRBV7-8 with TRBJ2-5; tentative D call: TRBD1 (6 bases). The CDR3 sequence is 12 residues long. The V and J ends lost 6 bases and 1 base respectively, with 6 bases between them. Per germline, CDR1 SGHVS and CDR2 FQNEAQ. CDR3 residues: CASRDSQETQYF. CDR3 coding DNA: TGTGCCAGCAGGGACAGCCAAGAGACCCAGTACTTC.

The V gene is TRBV7-9, the J gene TRBJ1-4; D uncertain. The V gene's germline CDR1 is SEHNR and CDR2 FQNEAQ (reference sequence). CDR3 length: 14 amino acids. V was pared by 1 base and J by 6 bases, with 9 bases between. The DNA for the CDR3 is TGTGCCAGCAGCTTAGGGGCAGTCGATGAAAAACTGTTTTTT. It yields the protein CASSLGAVDEKLFF.

The gene calls are TRBV5-1 and TRBJ2-7; TRBD2 matches 7 bases. This CDR3 has 17 amino acids. The V gene's germline CDR1 is SGHRS and CDR2 YFSETQ. The junction had 15 bases not matched to a gene; V was cut back by 0 bases and J by 6 bases. In nucleotides, the CDR3 is TGCGCCAGCAGCTTGGATGGTCGGGACTACCCGACCGGCGAGCAGTACTTC. This sequence encodes CASSLDGRDYPTGEQYF.

The chain combines TRBV2 with TRBJ1-2; D gene ambiguous. V lost 3 bases and J 5 bases, leaving 10 bases between the germline ends. This CDR3 contains 13 residues. The germline CDR1 and CDR2 sequences are SNHLY and FYNNEI. The CDR3 DNA follows: TGTGCCAGCAGTGAGGACGGATATTATGGCTACACCTTC. The encoded protein is CASSEDGYYGYTF.

The J gene is TRBJ2-3, the V gene TRBV9; 7 bases line up with TRBD2. This CDR3 contains 15 residues. With 1 base clipped from V and 0 bases from J, the junction kept 2 bases outside the gene matches. Germline V gene data show CDR1 as SGDLS and CDR2 as YYNGEE. In nucleotides, the CDR3 is TGTGCCAGCAGCGTAAGCGGGACTAGCACAGATACGCAGTATTTT. Protein: CASSVSGTSTDTQYF.

This sequence joins TRBV6-5 and TRBJ2-7; D is ambiguous. Trimming left V 6 bases short and J 2 bases short, with 11 bases between. CDR3 size: 13 residues. Germline loops: CDR1 MNHEY, CDR2 SVGAGI. This chain's CDR3 is CASSPVETYEQYF. DNA for the CDR3: TGTGCCAGCAGCCCCGTAGAAACCTACGAGCAGTACTTC.

This clone is labeled as medium-sized. The rearrangement uses TRBV5-1 and TRBJ1-2, with 7 bases aligning to TRBD1. CDR3 length: 16 residues. CDR1 and CDR2 from the germline V gene are SGHRS and YFSETQ. V gave up 3 bases and J gave up 1 base; unmatched junction bases: 9. This CDR3 is CASSSRGGGLNYGYTF. Written as DNA, the CDR3 is TGCGCCAGCAGCTCCCGGGGAGGGGGCCTTAACTATGGCTACACCTTC.

This clone showed up just once. This chain uses TRBV19 with TRBJ1-2; D possibly corresponds to TRBD1 (5 bases). V was clipped by 5 bases and J by 8 bases, with 9 bases between them. Germline V CDR1 and CDR2: LNHDA, SQIVND (reference sequence). This CDR3 is built from 11 residues. The CDR3 nucleotides read TGTGCCAGTAGTCCGGGACGGGGCTACACCTTC. Translating gives CASSPGRGYTF.

This clone has only a few counts. The J gene is TRBJ2-3, the V gene TRBV2; 7 bases agree with TRBD2. V shed 8 bases, J shed 6 bases, and the junction held 8 bases outside the gene matches. The CDR3 runs to 13 residues. The germline CDR1 and CDR2 sequences are SNHLY and FYNNEI. CDR3 in amino acids: CASGGVGTDTQYF. DNA for the CDR3: TGTGCCAGCGGGGGGGTAGGAACCGATACGCAGTATTTT. Using reference TRBV2 and TRBJ2-3 for the parts outside the CDR3, the full variable domain is EPEVTQTPSHQVTQMGQEVILRCVPISNHLYFYWYRQILGQKVEFLVSFYNNEISEKSEIFDDQFSVERPDGSNFTLKIRSTKLEDSAMYFCASGGVGTDTQYFGPGTRLTVL.

This sequence joins TRBV18 and TRBJ1-1, with D unclear. V lost 3 bases and J lost 6, with 11 bases in between. The CDR3 is 13 amino acids. Germline values: CDR1 KGHSH, CDR2 LQKENI. The CDR3 DNA reads TGTGCCAGCTCACCCCCCTCTTCCCCTGAAGCTTTCTTT. Its translation: CASSPPSSPEAFF.

This clone was recorded only once. This sequence joins TRBV2 and TRBJ1-2, with unresolved D. The V gene lost 2 bases and the J gene lost 5 bases, with 6 bases spanning the gap. This CDR3 has 12 amino acids. Germline V gene lookup returns CDR1 SNHLY and CDR2 FYNNEI. In DNA form, the CDR3 reads TGTGCCAGCAGTGAACGGGATTATGGCTACACCTTC. Translated, it gives CASSERDYGYTF.

The rearrangement uses TRBV11-2 and TRBJ2-7; D unresolved. Germline CDR1 reads SGHAT; CDR2 reads FQNNGV. The CDR3 contains 11 residues. With 5 bases removed from V and 1 base from J, the gap between germline ends came to 3 bases. CDR3 in DNA: TGTGCCAGCAGCATTTCCTACGAGCAGTACTTC. Translation: CASSISYEQYF.

This clone has only one observation. The genes are TRBV5-1 and TRBJ2-7; D is undetermined. This CDR3 region has 15 residues. V shed 0 bases and J shed 0 bases, with 10 bases lying between them. Germline V gene lookup returns CDR1 SGHRS and CDR2 YFSETQ. The DNA for the CDR3 is TGCGCCAGCAGCTTGGAGGGTGACCTCTCCTACGAGCAGTACTTC. Its translation: CASSLEGDLSYEQYF.

This chain uses TRBV29-1 with TRBJ2-5, with a possible D match to TRBD2 (5 bases). The J call may not be correct, given that the DNA end is closer to TRBJ2-7. The germline CDR1 and CDR2 sequences are SQVTM and ANQGSEA. There are 13 residues in the CDR3. Written as DNA, the CDR3 is TGCAGCGTTGTTCCGGAGGCAACCTACGAGCAGTACTTC. Translating it yields CSVVPEATYEQYF.

The chain carries TRBV7-9 and TRBJ2-1, with D possibly called TRBD1 or TRBD2 (5 bases each). V gave up 1 base and J gave up 8 bases, with 12 bases separating them. Germline V CDR1 and CDR2: SEHNR, FQNEAQ (reference sequence). CDR3 size: 14 residues. The chain's CDR3 is CASSLGTVGDEQFF. In DNA form, the CDR3 reads TGTGCCAGCAGCTTAGGAACAGTGGGGGATGAGCAGTTCTTC.

The V and J genes are TRBV6-5 and TRBJ2-7; tentatively, D is TRBD1 (7 bases). V was trimmed by 5 bases and J by 9 bases, leaving 17 bases between them. This CDR3 spans 13 amino acids. In germline, CDR1 is MNHEY, CDR2 SVGAGI. The CDR3 nucleotides are TGTGCCAGCAGTCTTGGACAGGCCGGGGGGCAGTACTTC. Residues: CASSLGQAGGQYF.

This sequence joins TRBV7-7 and TRBJ2-1; either TRBD1 or TRBD2 may supply D (5 bases each). Germline lookup yields CDR1 SSHAT and CDR2 FNYEAQ (reference sequence). V lost 6 bases, J lost 8 bases, and 17 bases lay in between. There are 14 residues in the CDR3. Here the CDR3 DNA reads TGTGCCAGCAGGCCCGGACACCCCGGGGATGAGCAGTTCTTC. Its protein product is CASRPGHPGDEQFF.

This clone has just one count. The rearrangement links TRBV15 to TRBJ1-2, with D unclear. V was cut by 0 bases and J by 5 bases, with 13 bases left in between. Germline-derived CDR1 and CDR2 are LNHNV and YYDKDF (reference sequence). The CDR3 is made up of 15 amino acids. The DNA for the CDR3 is TGTGCCACCAGCAGAGATCCGGAGGGTGGGTATGGCTACACCTTC. Its translation is CATSRDPEGGYGYTF.

The genes are TRBV30 and TRBJ2-1; D remains unclear. Germline CDR1 reads GTSNPN; CDR2 reads SVGIG (reference sequence). The V and J ends lost 7 bases and 0 bases respectively, with 16 bases between them. The CDR3 runs 15 residues. The CDR3 reads CASRLYPSSYNEQFF. The CDR3, as DNA: TGTGCCTCCAGATTGTATCCGAGCTCCTACAATGAGCAGTTCTTC.

The chain is built from TRBV4-1 and TRBJ1-2; perhaps TRBD1 as D (5 bases). This CDR3 comprises 18 residues. The ends were cut back, 4 bases at V and 2 bases at J, with 23 bases in the middle. CDR1 and CDR2 from the germline V gene are MGHRA and YSYEKL. The CDR3 here is CASSPGRTVRGSNYGYTF. The DNA of the CDR3 is TGCGCCAGCAGCCCCGGCCGCACAGTTCGGGGGTCGAACTATGGCTACACCTTC.